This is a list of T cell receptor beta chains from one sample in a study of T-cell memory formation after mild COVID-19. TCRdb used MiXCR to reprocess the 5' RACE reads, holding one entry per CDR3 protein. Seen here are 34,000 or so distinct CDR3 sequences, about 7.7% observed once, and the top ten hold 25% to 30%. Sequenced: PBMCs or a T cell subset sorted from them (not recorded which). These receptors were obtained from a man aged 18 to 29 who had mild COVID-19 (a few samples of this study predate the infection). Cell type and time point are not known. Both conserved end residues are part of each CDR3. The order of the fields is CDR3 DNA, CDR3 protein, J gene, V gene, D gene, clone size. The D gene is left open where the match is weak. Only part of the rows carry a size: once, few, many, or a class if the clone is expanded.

CDR3 DNA: TGTGCCAGCAGCTTAGAGGGCTGGGGCGAGACCCAGTACTTC; CDR3 protein: CASSLEGWGETQYF; J gene: TRBJ2-5; V gene: TRBV7-2; D gene: NA; clone size: many
CDR3 DNA: TGCAGTGCTAGGCGGGGGGCCTACAATGAGCAGTTCTTC; CDR3 protein: CSARRGAYNEQFF; J gene: TRBJ2-1; V gene: TRBV20-1; D gene: TRBD2; clone size: many
CDR3 DNA: TGTGCCTGGAGTGTAAGTAGGGAACCCTACAATGAGCAGTTCTTC; CDR3 protein: CAWSVSREPYNEQFF; J gene: TRBJ2-1; V gene: TRBV30; D gene: NA; clone size: NA
CDR3 DNA: TGTGCCAGCAGCCAAGACGACATCCCACCCCTCCACTTT; CDR3 protein: CASSQDDIPPLHF; J gene: TRBJ1-6; V gene: TRBV3-1; D gene: NA; clone size: NA
CDR3 DNA: TGTGCCAGCAGCGCGGACAGTCAAGAGTACAATGAGCAGTTCTTC; CDR3 protein: CASSADSQEYNEQFF; J gene: TRBJ2-1; V gene: TRBV6-2/TRBV6-3; D gene: NA; clone size: NA
CDR3 DNA: TGCGCCAGCTCAAGACAGGTCGACTACAATGAGCAGTTCTTC; CDR3 protein: CASSRQVDYNEQFF; J gene: TRBJ2-1; V gene: TRBV23-1; D gene: NA; clone size: NA
CDR3 DNA: TGCAGTGCAAGCGGGACGACAGTGGGCTATGGCTACACCTTC; CDR3 protein: CSASGTTVGYGYTF; J gene: TRBJ1-2; V gene: TRBV20-1; D gene: NA; clone size: NA
CDR3 DNA: TGTGCCTGGGGATTATCCTACGAGCAGTACTTC; CDR3 protein: CAWGLSYEQYF; J gene: TRBJ2-7; V gene: TRBV30; D gene: NA; clone size: NA
CDR3 DNA: TGTGCCAGCAGCAGTTCTCTCACTGAAGCTTTCTTT; CDR3 protein: CASSSSLTEAFF; J gene: TRBJ1-1; V gene: TRBV7-9; D gene: NA; clone size: many
CDR3 DNA: TGCGCCAGCAGCTTGAGCCTAGTTATCACCGGGGAGCTGTTTTTT; CDR3 protein: CASSLSLVITGELFF; J gene: TRBJ2-2; V gene: TRBV5-1; D gene: NA; clone size: many
CDR3 DNA: TGTGCCAGTAGGACAGGGGGTACTGAAGCTTTCTTT; CDR3 protein: CASRTGGTEAFF; J gene: TRBJ1-1; V gene: TRBV19; D gene: TRBD1; clone size: few
CDR3 DNA: TGTGCCAGCAGTTACGTAGGCGGGGGACGGAATACGCAGTATTTT; CDR3 protein: CASSYVGGGRNTQYF; J gene: TRBJ2-3; V gene: TRBV6-6; D gene: TRBD2; clone size: NA
CDR3 DNA: TGTGCCAGCAGCTTATTGGGGGGAGAGACCCAGTACTTC; CDR3 protein: CASSLLGGETQYF; J gene: TRBJ2-5; V gene: TRBV7-9; D gene: NA; clone size: many
CDR3 DNA: TGTGCCAGCAGCGTCCCTAGCGGGATAGATACGCAGTATTTT; CDR3 protein: CASSVPSGIDTQYF; J gene: TRBJ2-3; V gene: TRBV5-4; D gene: TRBD2; clone size: NA
CDR3 DNA: TGTGCCAGCAGTCCAGAATTCGGGACTTTTTTTTTGAACACTGAAGCTTTCTTT; CDR3 protein: CASSPEFGTFFLNTEAFF; J gene: TRBJ1-1; V gene: TRBV28; D gene: NA; clone size: many
CDR3 DNA: TGTGCCAGCAGTTACGGTGGCGGGGACTGGACAGATACGCAGTATTTT; CDR3 protein: CASSYGGGDWTDTQYF; J gene: TRBJ2-3; V gene: TRBV6-2/TRBV6-3; D gene: NA; clone size: NA
CDR3 DNA: TGTGCCAGCAGTTTCTACACGGGAAACACCATATATTTT; CDR3 protein: CASSFYTGNTIYF; J gene: TRBJ1-3; V gene: TRBV28; D gene: NA; clone size: few
CDR3 DNA: TGTGCCAGCAGGGCCTCTGGGGGAGGCTATGGCTACACCTTC; CDR3 protein: CASRASGGGYGYTF; J gene: TRBJ1-2; V gene: TRBV27; D gene: NA; clone size: few
CDR3 DNA: TGTGCCAGCAGCCCTGGCGAGGTTCGGGAGACCCAGTACTTC; CDR3 protein: CASSPGEVRETQYF; J gene: TRBJ2-5; V gene: TRBV7-2; D gene: NA; clone size: many
CDR3 DNA: TGCGCCAGCAGCGTATTGGATGATAACTATGGCTACACCTTC; CDR3 protein: CASSVLDDNYGYTF; J gene: TRBJ1-2; V gene: TRBV5-1; D gene: NA; clone size: many
CDR3 DNA: TGTGCCAGCAGCTTAAATAGCCCGACAGGCGGAGAGACCCAGTACTTC; CDR3 protein: CASSLNSPTGGETQYF; J gene: TRBJ2-5; V gene: TRBV7-2; D gene: NA; clone size: few
CDR3 DNA: TGTGCCAGCAGCAGAGCGGGCGGGGTGGAGGAAACGCAGTATTTT; CDR3 protein: CASSRAGGVEETQYF; J gene: TRBJ2-3; V gene: TRBV11-1; D gene: NA; clone size: many
CDR3 DNA: TGTGCCAGCATCAAAATGGCGGGTTTCACAGATACGCAGTATTTT; CDR3 protein: CASIKMAGFTDTQYF; J gene: TRBJ2-3; V gene: TRBV7-2; D gene: NA; clone size: many
CDR3 DNA: TGTGCCAGTAGTATAAGGAACAGGGGGGACACCGGGGAGCTGTTTTTT; CDR3 protein: CASSIRNRGDTGELFF; J gene: TRBJ2-2; V gene: TRBV19; D gene: TRBD1; clone size: many
CDR3 DNA: TGTGCCAGCAGCTTAGAGCCAGGCCATACGCAGTATTTT; CDR3 protein: CASSLEPGHTQYF; J gene: TRBJ2-3; V gene: TRBV11-2; D gene: NA; clone size: many